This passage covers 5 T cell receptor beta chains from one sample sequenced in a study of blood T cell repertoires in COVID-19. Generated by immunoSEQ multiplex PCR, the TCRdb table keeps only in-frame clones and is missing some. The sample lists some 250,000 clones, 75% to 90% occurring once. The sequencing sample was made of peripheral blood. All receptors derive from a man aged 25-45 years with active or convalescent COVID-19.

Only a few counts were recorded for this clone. The CDR3 region is CSVVPSGEETQYF. CDR3 sequence (DNA): TGCAGCGTTGTGCCTAGCGGGGAAGAGACCCAGTACTTC. The rearrangement links TRBV29-1 to TRBJ2-5; 9 bases fit TRBD2. The CDR3 has 13 residues. Germline V gene data show CDR1 as SQVTM and CDR2 as ANQGSEA. Losses at the gene ends were 4 bases for V and 3 bases for J; bases not matched to a gene: 3. Filled out from reference TRBV29-1 and TRBJ2-5, the complete variable domain reads SAVISQKPSRDICQRGTSLTIQCQVDSQVTMMFWYRQQPGQSLTLIATANQGSEATYESGFVIDKFPISRPNLTFSTLTVSNMSPEDSSIYLCSVVPSGEETQYFGPGTRLLVL.

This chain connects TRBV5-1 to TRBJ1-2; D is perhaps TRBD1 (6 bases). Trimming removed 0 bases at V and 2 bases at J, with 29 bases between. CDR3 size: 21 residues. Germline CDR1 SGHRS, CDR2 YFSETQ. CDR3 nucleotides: TGCGCCAGCAGCTTGGGGATGGGTACTGGGACACTTAAGAAGAGAAACTATGGCTACACCTTC. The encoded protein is CASSLGMGTGTLKKRNYGYTF. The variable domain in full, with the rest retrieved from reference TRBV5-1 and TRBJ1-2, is KAGVTQTPRYLIKTRGQQVTLSCSPISGHRSVSWYQQTPGQGLQFLFEYFSETQRNKGNFPGRFSGRQFSNSRSEMNVSTLELGDSALYLCASSLGMGTGTLKKRNYGYTFGSGTRLTVV.

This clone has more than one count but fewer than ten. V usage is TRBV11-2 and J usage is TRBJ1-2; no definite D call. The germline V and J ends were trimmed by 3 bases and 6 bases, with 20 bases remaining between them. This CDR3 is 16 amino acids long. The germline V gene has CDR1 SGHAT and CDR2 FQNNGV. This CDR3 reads CASSFSGWTRGDGYTF. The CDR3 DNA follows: TGTGCCAGCAGCTTCTCCGGGTGGACCCGCGGGGATGGCTACACCTTC.

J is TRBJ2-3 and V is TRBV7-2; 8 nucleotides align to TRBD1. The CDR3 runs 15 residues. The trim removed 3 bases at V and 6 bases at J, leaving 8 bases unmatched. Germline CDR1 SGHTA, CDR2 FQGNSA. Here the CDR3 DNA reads TGTGCCAGCAGCTTTGACAGGGGCCTGGGGGATACGCAGTATTTT. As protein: CASSFDRGLGDTQYF. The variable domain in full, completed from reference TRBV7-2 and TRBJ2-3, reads GAGVSQSPSNKVTEKGKDVELRCDPISGHTALYWYRQSLGQGLEFLIYFQGNSAPDKSGLPSDRFSAERTGGSVSTLTIQRTQQEDSAVYLCASSFDRGLGDTQYFGPGTRLTVL.

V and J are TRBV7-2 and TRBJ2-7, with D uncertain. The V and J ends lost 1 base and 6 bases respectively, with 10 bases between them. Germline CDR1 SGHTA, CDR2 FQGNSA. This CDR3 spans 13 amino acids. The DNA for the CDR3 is TGTGCCAGCAGCTTAGAAATTCCGGTCGAGCAGTACTTC. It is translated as CASSLEIPVEQYF. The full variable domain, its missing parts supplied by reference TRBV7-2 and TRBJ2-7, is GAGVSQSPSNKVTEKGKDVELRCDPISGHTALYWYRQSLGQGLEFLIYFQGNSAPDKSGLPSDRFSAERTGGSVSTLTIQRTQQEDSAVYLCASSLEIPVEQYFGPGTRLTVT.